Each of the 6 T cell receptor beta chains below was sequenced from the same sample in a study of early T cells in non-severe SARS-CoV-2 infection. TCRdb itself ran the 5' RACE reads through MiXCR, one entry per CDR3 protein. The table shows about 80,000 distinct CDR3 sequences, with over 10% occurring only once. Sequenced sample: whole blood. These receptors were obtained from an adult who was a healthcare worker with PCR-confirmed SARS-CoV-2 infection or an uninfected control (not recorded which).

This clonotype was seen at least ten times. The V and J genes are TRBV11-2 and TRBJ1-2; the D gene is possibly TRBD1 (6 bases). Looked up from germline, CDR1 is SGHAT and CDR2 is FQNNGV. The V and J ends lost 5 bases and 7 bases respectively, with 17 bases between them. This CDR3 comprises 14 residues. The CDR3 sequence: CASSVRGGLGGYTF. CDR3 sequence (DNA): TGTGCCAGCAGCGTCCGAGGGGGTCTCGGTGGCTACACCTTC.

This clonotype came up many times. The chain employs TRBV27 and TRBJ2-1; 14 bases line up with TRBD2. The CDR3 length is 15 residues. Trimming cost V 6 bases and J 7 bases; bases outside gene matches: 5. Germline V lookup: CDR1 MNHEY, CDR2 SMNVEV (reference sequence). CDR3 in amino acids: CASSSGTSGRNEQFF. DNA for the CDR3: TGTGCCAGCAGCTCCGGGACTAGCGGGAGAAATGAGCAGTTCTTC.

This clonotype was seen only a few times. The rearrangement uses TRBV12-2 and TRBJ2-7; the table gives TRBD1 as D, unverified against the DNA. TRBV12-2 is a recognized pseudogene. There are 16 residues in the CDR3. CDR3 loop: CASRLGLGDRVYEQYF. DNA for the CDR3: TGTGCAAGTCGCTTAGGTCTAGGGGACAGAGTGTACGAGCAGTACTTC.

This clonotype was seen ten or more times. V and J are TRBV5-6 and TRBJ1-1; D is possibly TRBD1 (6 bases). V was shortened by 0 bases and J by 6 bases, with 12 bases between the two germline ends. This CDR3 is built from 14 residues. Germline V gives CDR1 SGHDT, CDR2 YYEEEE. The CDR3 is CASSLVAGASEAFF. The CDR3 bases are TGTGCCAGCAGCTTGGTGGCGGGGGCGTCTGAAGCTTTCTTT.

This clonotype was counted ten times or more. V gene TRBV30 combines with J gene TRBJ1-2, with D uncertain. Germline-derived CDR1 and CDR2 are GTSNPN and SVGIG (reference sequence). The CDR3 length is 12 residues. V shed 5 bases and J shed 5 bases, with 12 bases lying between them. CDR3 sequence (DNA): TGTGCCTGGGCGGATAAACCGTATGGCTACACCTTC. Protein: CAWADKPYGYTF. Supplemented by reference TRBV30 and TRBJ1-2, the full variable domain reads SQTIHQWPATLVQPVGSPLSLECTVEGTSNPNLYWYRQAAGRGLQLLFYSVGIGQISSEVPQNLSASRPQDRQFILSSKKLLLSDSGFYLCAWADKPYGYTFGSGTRLTVV.

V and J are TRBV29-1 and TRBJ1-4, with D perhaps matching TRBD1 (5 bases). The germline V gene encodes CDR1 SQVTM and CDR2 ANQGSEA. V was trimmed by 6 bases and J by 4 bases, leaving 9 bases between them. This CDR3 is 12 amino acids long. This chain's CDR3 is CSVAGFNEKLFF. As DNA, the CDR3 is TGCAGCGTAGCAGGGTTTAATGAAAAACTGTTTTTT.